These T cell receptor beta chains were read from a single sample in a study of CD8 T cells in ankylosing spondylitis. TCRdb recomputed calls from the 5' RACE reads with MiXCR, one row per CDR3 protein. The data contain 150,000 to 200,000 distinct CDR3 sequences, roughly 20% of them singletons. The sequencing sample was made of blood, either unsorted or a sorted T cell fraction (not recorded which). The receptors stem from a male donor aged 10 to 30 with ankylosing spondylitis or in good health (not recorded which). The CDR3 runs from the conserved cysteine through the conserved F or W. The order of the fields is D gene, V gene, J gene, CDR3 length, clone size, CDR3 protein, CDR3 DNA. D genes are given only for firm matches. Rows give clone size only sometimes, using once, few, many, or a class for an expanded clone.

D: NA
V: TRBV20-1
J: TRBJ1-1
length: 14
size: NA
CDR3: CSASSGHTNTEAFF
DNA: TGCAGTGCTAGTAGTGGACATACGAACACTGAAGCTTTCTTT

D: NA
V: TRBV24-1
J: TRBJ2-3
length: 13
size: many
CDR3: CATSDPTTDTQYF
DNA: TGTGCCACCAGTGACCCGACCACAGATACGCAGTATTTT

D: NA
V: TRBV12-3/TRBV12-4
J: TRBJ2-1
length: 15
size: many
CDR3: CASSLDSPGYNEQFF
DNA: TGTGCCAGCAGTTTGGACTCGCCGGGCTACAATGAGCAGTTCTTC

D: NA
V: TRBV28
J: TRBJ2-1
length: 13
size: many
CDR3: CASSLIEPNEQFF
DNA: TGTGCCAGCAGTTTAATTGAACCGAATGAGCAGTTCTTC

D: TRBD1
V: TRBV20-1
J: TRBJ1-2
length: 13
size: many
CDR3: CSASSGTVYGYTF
DNA: TGCAGTGCTAGTTCCGGGACAGTCTATGGCTACACCTTC

D: NA
V: TRBV12-3/TRBV12-4
J: TRBJ2-6
length: 14
size: many
CDR3: CASSLSEGANVLTF
DNA: TGTGCCAGCAGTTTGTCCGAAGGGGCCAACGTCCTGACTTTC

D: NA
V: TRBV7-9
J: TRBJ2-3
length: 12
size: many
CDR3: CASSLSLDTQYF
DNA: TGTGCCAGCAGCTTAAGCCTAGATACGCAGTATTTT

D: NA
V: TRBV5-1
J: TRBJ2-3
length: 15
size: many
CDR3: CASSLEVLGTDTQYF
DNA: TGCGCCAGCAGCTTGGAGGTCCTTGGTACAGATACGCAGTATTTT

D: NA
V: TRBV20-1
J: TRBJ2-5
length: 14
size: NA
CDR3: CSANSPQGQETQYF
DNA: TGCAGTGCTAACAGTCCGCAGGGCCAAGAGACCCAGTACTTC

D: NA
V: TRBV9
J: TRBJ1-3
length: 16
size: many
CDR3: CASSVVEGLGGNTIYF
DNA: TGTGCCAGCAGCGTAGTTGAGGGGCTAGGAGGAAACACCATATATTTT

D: TRBD2
V: TRBV11-3
J: TRBJ2-7
length: 13
size: many
CDR3: CASSSHREGEQYF
DNA: TGTGCCAGCAGCTCTCATCGGGAGGGCGAGCAGTACTTC

D: TRBD1
V: TRBV23-1
J: TRBJ2-5
length: 17
size: many
CDR3: CASSAPNLRTGEETQYF
DNA: TGCGCCAGCAGTGCCCCGAACCTAAGGACAGGGGAAGAGACCCAGTACTTC

D: NA
V: TRBV19
J: TRBJ2-1
length: 13
size: many
CDR3: CASSILLANEQFF
DNA: TGTGCCAGTAGTATACTACTTGCCAATGAGCAGTTCTTC

D: NA
V: TRBV2
J: TRBJ1-1
length: 14
size: NA
CDR3: CASSSGTGNTEAFF
DNA: TGTGCCAGCAGTTCAGGGACGGGGAACACTGAAGCTTTCTTT

D: NA
V: TRBV20-1
J: TRBJ2-2
length: 12
size: many
CDR3: CSARSGAGELFF
DNA: TGCAGTGCTAGATCCGGGGCCGGGGAGCTGTTTTTT

D: NA
V: TRBV6-5
J: TRBJ1-2
length: 15
size: many
CDR3: CASSYHGIVADGYTF
DNA: TGTGCCAGCAGTTACCATGGCATCGTTGCCGATGGCTACACCTTC

D: NA
V: TRBV20-1
J: TRBJ2-7
length: 12
size: many
CDR3: CSPRDTSYEQYF
DNA: TGCAGTCCCAGGGACACGAGCTACGAGCAGTACTTC

D: TRBD1
V: TRBV12-3/TRBV12-4
J: TRBJ1-2
length: 15
size: many
CDR3: CASSFQGDRTARYTF
DNA: TGTGCCAGCAGTTTCCAGGGGGACAGAACGGCACGCTACACCTTC

D: NA
V: TRBV12-3/TRBV12-4
J: TRBJ2-3
length: 13
size: NA
CDR3: CASSLPGGDTQYF
DNA: TGTGCCAGCAGTTTACCCGGCGGAGATACGCAGTATTTT

D: TRBD2
V: TRBV12-3/TRBV12-4
J: TRBJ2-1
length: 15
size: many
CDR3: CASSTGTSGFTEQFF
DNA: TGTGCCAGCAGTACCGGGACTAGCGGGTTTACTGAGCAGTTCTTC

D: NA
V: TRBV12-3/TRBV12-4
J: TRBJ1-4
length: 13
size: many
CDR3: CASTAEGGEKLFF
DNA: TGTGCCAGCACCGCGGAGGGGGGTGAAAAACTGTTTTTT

D: NA
V: TRBV7-8
J: TRBJ2-5
length: 16
size: NA
CDR3: CATNFRRAAPQETQYF
DNA: TGTGCCACAAATTTCCGCCGGGCCGCCCCCCAAGAGACCCAGTACTTC